This section outlines one T cell receptor beta chain sequence together with its context. The entry originates in a study of blood T cell repertoires in COVID-19. Study background: Sample material is recorded as cDNA or gDNA derived from T cells, B-cell-depleted T cells, or PBMCs.

Across about two dozen US areas, participants ranged in age from about 18 to 100 years. Donors in Cohort 3 counted as recovered after two negative PCRs, clearance, or symptom resolution. V lost 1 base and J 4 bases, leaving 7 bases between the germline ends. CDR1 and CDR2 from the germline V gene are SQVTM and ANQGSEA. The CDR3 covers 12 residues. Assay: immunoSEQ multiplex PCR; the TCRdb copy retains only in-frame clones and omits some. The sample has about 190,000 clones; approximately 88% are singletons. The sequence derives from a woman in her 30s who had recovered from COVID-19. The rearrangement joins TRBV29-1 to TRBJ1-2; D ambiguous. The source material was PBMCs or T cells enriched from blood (not recorded which). In DNA form, the CDR3 reads TGCAGCGTTGAAGCCGGAGCCTATGGCTACACCTTC. Translating gives CSVEAGAYGYTF. Based on the CDR3 plus reference TRBV29-1 and TRBJ1-2, the full variable domain is SAVISQKPSRDICQRGTSLTIQCQVDSQVTMMFWYRQQPGQSLTLIATANQGSEATYESGFVIDKFPISRPNLTFSTLTVSNMSPEDSSIYLCSVEAGAYGYTFGSGTRLTVV.